A selection of T cell receptor beta chains follows, all from one sample in a study of cytomegalovirus exposure and HLA in healthy donors. Sequencing was performed with immunoSEQ multiplex PCR; in TCRdb, only in-frame clones are kept and a portion is missing. The repertoire includes about 130,000 clones, around 72% of them detected once, and approximately 3.5% sits in the top ten. Sequencing was carried out using PBMCs. All receptors come from a man aged 25 to 40 in good health and CMV-seronegative. Each CDR3 is given with its conserved first and last residue. D genes are given only for firm matches. Clone size is given for some rows only: seen once, a few or many times, or a class if the clone is expanded.

TGTGCCAGCAGCCTCCGGGACAGCTATCAGCCCCAGCATTTT CASSLRDSYQPQHF TRBV11-2 few TRBJ1-5 TRBD1
TGTGCCAGCAGCTTAGATGGCCCCGGAGGGTATTCACCCCTCCACTTT CASSLDGPGGYSPLHF TRBV11-2 . TRBJ1-6 .
TGTGCCAGCAGCCTCAGCGGTCGAGAGACCCAGTACTTC CASSLSGRETQYF TRBV28 . TRBJ2-5 .
TGTGCCAGCGGTTTAAGTCGGACAAACTCCTACGAGCAGTACTTC CASGLSRTNSYEQYF TRBV5-6 . TRBJ2-7 .
TGTGCCAGCAGGGACAGGGGATACGAGCAGTACTTC CASRDRGYEQYF TRBV2 . TRBJ2-7 TRBD1
TGTGCCAGTAGTTTTAGGGCAGGGACCTACGAGCAGTACTTC CASSFRAGTYEQYF TRBV19 . TRBJ2-7 .
TGTGCCACCAGCAGAGCTGTGCGGCGGAACTCCTATAATTCACCCCTCCACTTT CATSRAVRRNSYNSPLHF TRBV15 . TRBJ1-6 .
TGTGCCAGCAGCCCAGGACAGGGTACCTACGAGCAGTACTTC CASSPGQGTYEQYF TRBV7-9 . TRBJ2-7 TRBD1
TGTGCCAGCAGTTGGGCGGGTGATCAGCCCCAGCATTTT CASSWAGDQPQHF TRBV28 few TRBJ1-5 .
TGTGCCAGCACCCCCGGACAGGGGAACTACGAGCAGTACTTC CASTPGQGNYEQYF TRBV6-5 . TRBJ2-7 TRBD1